This T cell receptor (beta chain) was obtained from a study of T cells expressing NK-cell markers. Overall study context: According to the study, TCR beta repertoires originated from sorted CD3+CD56+NKG2C+, CD3+CD56+NKG2C- and CD3+CD56-NKG2C+ T cells.

The TCR beta cDNA came from 5'RACE template switching with UMIs. No DNA is given; TCRdb re-called the 5' RACE reads and lists each CDR3 protein once. Recorded here are 20,000 to 25,000 distinct CDR3 sequences; the top ten clones represent approximately 58%. Of note for this clonotype: What it binds is not known.

Study-level results: Certain NKG2C+ T cell clones were expanded, and their HCMV specificity remained unclear.

Germline loops: CDR1 MNHEY, CDR2 SMNVEV (reference sequence). The CDR3 covers 13 residues. This clonotype originated in a man aged 18-70 years in good health. The chain couples TRBV27 to TRBJ2-3. Sequences were obtained from blood T cells: a sorted CD56 or NKG2C T cell subset, CD4+ or CD8+ T cells, or bulk PBMC T cells (not recorded which). CDR3 residues: CASSLSRADTQYF.